Below, 17 T cell receptor beta chains from the same sample are listed, as sequenced in a study of T-cell reconstitution after alpha-beta-depleted transplantation in children. During its preparation, the TCRbeta library received unique molecular identifiers. TCRdb processed the PCR reads anew with MiXCR; each CDR3 protein has one entry. Of 450,000 to 500,000 distinct CDR3 sequences in the sample, approximately 13% were seen once. The sample was PBMCs from the stem cell graft donor, taken from the stem cell graft. The origin of the receptors is a human donor who donated a stem cell graft to a child with combined immunodeficiency.

The gene calls are TRBV9 and TRBJ1-2, with D perhaps TRBD1 (5 bases). The CDR3 totals 14 residues. Trimming took off 0 bases at V and 3 bases at J, with 9 bases between the two ends. Per germline, CDR1 SGDLS and CDR2 YYNGEE. This CDR3 reads CASSVGGGDYGYTF. Here the CDR3 DNA reads TGTGCCAGCAGCGTAGGGGGAGGGGACTATGGCTACACCTTC.

This clonotype appeared a few times. This chain connects TRBV12-3 or TRBV12-4 to TRBJ1-2, with TRBD1 identical over 7 bases. J lost 5 bases, V lost 2 bases, and 5 bases had no gene match. The CDR3 is 14 amino acids. The CDR3 sequence is CASSLNRGFYGYTF. The CDR3 DNA reads TGTGCCAGCAGTTTAAACAGGGGTTTTTATGGCTACACCTTC.

Many counts were recorded for this clonotype. The chain uses TRBV6-1 and TRBJ1-5; TRBD1 matches at 8 bases. Germline CDR1 MNHNS, CDR2 SASEGT. V was pared by 4 bases and J by 5 bases, with 4 bases of the junction left unmatched. The CDR3 is 14 amino acids. CDR3 region: CASSVRTGHQPQHF. The CDR3 bases are TGTGCCAGCAGTGTGAGGACAGGGCATCAGCCCCAGCATTTT.

This clonotype has a handful of counts. The chain has TRBV15 and TRBJ2-3, with D possibly TRBD1 on 6 matching bases. V was cut by 3 bases and J by 4 bases, with 20 bases left in between. The CDR3 is 17 amino acids. Germline CDR1 reads LNHNV; CDR2 reads YYDKDF (reference sequence). Written as DNA, the CDR3 is TGTGCCACCAGCAGGATTTTTGCAGGGGCCAAAGCAGATACGCAGTATTTT. It specifies CATSRIFAGAKADTQYF.

The chain recombines TRBV29-1 with TRBJ2-7; 10 bases fit TRBD1. With 4 bases clipped from V and 4 bases from J, the junction kept 7 bases outside the gene matches. The CDR3 is made up of 14 amino acids. Germline assignment: CDR1 SQVTM and CDR2 ANQGSEA. In nucleotides, the CDR3 is TGCAGCGTTGCCCTTCGGACAGGGGGTTACGAGCAGTACTTC. It encodes CSVALRTGGYEQYF.

Concerning this clonotype: A read error may account for a junction end that differs from germline. The CDR3 is CASSLAGQGGIF. DNA of the CDR3: TGTGCCAGCAGCTTAGCCGGACAGGGTGGAATCTTC. The rearrangement links TRBV7-9 to TRBJ2-1, with TRBD1 matching over 8 bases. Germline V gene lookup returns CDR1 SEHNR and CDR2 FQNEAQ (reference sequence). This CDR3 spans 12 amino acids.

Ten or more counts support this clonotype. This chain links TRBV2 with TRBJ2-7; 9 bases line up with TRBD1. The V gene's germline CDR1 is SNHLY and CDR2 FYNNEI. CDR3 length equals 14 residues. J lost 0 bases, V lost 5 bases, and 2 bases had no gene match. The CDR3 DNA sequence: TGTGCCAGCAGTACAGGGGGCTACTCCTACGAGCAGTACTTC. It translates to CASSTGGYSYEQYF.

The V call is TRBV6-1, the J call TRBJ2-5, with 9 nucleotides matching TRBD1. This CDR3 comprises 19 residues. J lost 3 bases, V lost 6 bases, and 20 bases had no gene match. Germline values: CDR1 MNHNS, CDR2 SASEGT. The CDR3 loop reads CASSRTGVMVASGKETQYF. CDR3 coding DNA: TGTGCCAGCAGCAGGACAGGGGTAATGGTGGCTAGCGGTAAAGAGACCCAGTACTTC.

This clonotype has just a few counts. V gene TRBV7-9 combines with J gene TRBJ1-4; a weak D match, TRBD1 (5 bases). From germline, CDR1 is SEHNR and CDR2 FQNEAQ (reference sequence). V was shortened by 2 bases and J by 0 bases, with 13 bases between the two germline ends. The CDR3 has 17 amino acids. The DNA of the CDR3 is TGTGCCAGCAGCTTACGGGGGGGAGCTGCAACTAATGAAAAACTGTTTTTT. Its translation: CASSLRGGAATNEKLFF.

The chain employs TRBV7-2 and TRBJ2-3; tentative D call: TRBD1 (5 bases). V lost 4 bases and J lost 1, with 9 bases in between. The CDR3 is 14 residues long. CDR1 and CDR2 from the germline V gene are SGHTA and FQGNSA. Here the CDR3 reads CASSSRDGTDTQYF. The CDR3 bases are TGTGCCAGCAGCTCCAGGGATGGCACAGATACGCAGTATTTT.

This clonotype has at least ten counts. V usage is TRBV7-2 and J usage is TRBJ1-3, with D uncertain. Deletions cut 1 base from V and 2 bases from J, with 12 bases between. This CDR3 is built from 16 residues. Germline CDR1 and CDR2: SGHTA and FQGNSA. Here the CDR3 DNA reads TGTGCCAGCAGCTTAGTAATAGAGCCCACTGGAAACACCATATATTTT. Translated, it gives CASSLVIEPTGNTIYF.

This CDR3 reads CAIRAGYNEQFF. The CDR3 nucleotides are TGTGCCATCCGCGCGGGGTACAATGAGCAGTTCTTC. The chain employs TRBV10-3 and TRBJ2-1; a possible D gene is TRBD2 (6 bases). V dropped 8 bases and J dropped 4 bases, with 9 bases sitting between them. This CDR3 comprises 12 residues. The V gene's germline CDR1 is ENHRY and CDR2 SYGVKD.

V usage is TRBV4-1 and J usage is TRBJ1-5; D is ambiguous. Germline assignment: CDR1 MGHRA and CDR2 YSYEKL. The CDR3 consists of 17 residues. Trimming stripped 3 bases from V and 5 bases from J, with 20 bases between. The CDR3 nucleotides are TGCGCCAGCAGCCACGGCCAGGCGGTTGGTTTAGATCAGCCCCAGCATTTT. It is translated as CASSHGQAVGLDQPQHF.

Concerning this clonotype itself: This may come from a read error, since a much larger clone is one base off. This chain's CDR3 is CASSVVGSTNTGELFF. CDR3 nucleotides: TGTGCCAGCAGCGTAGTGGGTTCGACGAACACCGGGGAGCTGTTTTTT. The V gene is TRBV9, the J gene TRBJ2-2, with D hard to call. V lost 0 bases and J 0 bases, leaving 9 bases between the germline ends. Per germline, CDR1 SGDLS and CDR2 YYNGEE. The CDR3 sequence is 16 residues long.

The rearrangement joins TRBV20-1 to TRBJ2-7; TRBD2 is a possible D gene (6 bases). CDR1 is DFQATT, CDR2 SNEGSKA, per germline (reference sequence). Trimming removed 6 bases from V and 3 bases from J, with 18 bases in between. CDR3 length: 14 amino acids. Written as DNA, the CDR3 is TGCAGTGCCATTCACCGGGGACTGAGCTACGAGCAGTACTTC. This codes for CSAIHRGLSYEQYF.

V usage is TRBV12-3 or TRBV12-4 and J usage is TRBJ2-7, with 10 bases lining up with TRBD1. V shed 5 bases, J shed 8 bases, and the junction held 9 bases outside the gene matches. There are 14 residues in the CDR3. The CDR3 region has the DNA TGTGCCAGCAGTCGGGACAGGGGTCGATACAAGCAGTACTTC. Residues: CASSRDRGRYKQYF.

This clonotype occurred a few times. The chain couples TRBV7-2 to TRBJ2-5; D gene ambiguous. CDR1 is SGHTA and CDR2 is FQGNSA in the germline V gene. The CDR3 length is 15 residues. V was pared by 1 base and J by 4 bases, with 13 bases between. CDR3: CASSLVGPVSETQYF. For the CDR3, the DNA is TGTGCCAGCAGCTTAGTTGGGCCGGTATCAGAGACCCAGTACTTC.